Detailed here is one T cell receptor (beta chain). As yet, its antigen is unknown. Donors were nominally healthy when sampled, though unrecorded immune exposures were likely. Germline-derived CDR1 and CDR2 are LNHDA and SQIVND (reference sequence). V shed 6 bases and J 7 bases; nucleotides not matched to a gene: 9. The CDR3 is made up of 15 amino acids. The study ran its PCR with 60 Vbeta and 13 Jbeta primers. The data were produced by immunoSEQ multiplex PCR, yet TCRdb's version contains in-frame clones alone and is incomplete. The sample carries around 120,000 clones, approximately 70% recorded once. This entry belongs to a study of cytomegalovirus exposure and HLA in healthy donors. Study-level information: The study's early data release held 75 million to 95 million unique TCRs from HLA-typed donors. Study observations and caveats: Being productive about 87% or about 30% of the time was typical of most TCR beta V segments in an earlier analysis.

Sample: PBMCs. The chain combines TRBV19 with TRBJ2-2, with 9 bases fitting TRBD1. This sequence originates from a man younger than 40 in good health and CMV-seropositive. The CDR3 DNA reads as TGTGCCAGTAGCACCGGGACAGGGATCGGCGGGGAGCTGTTTTTT. It codes for CASSTGTGIGGELFF.